The rows below give T cell receptor beta chains drawn from one sample of a study of PD-1 blockade in classical Hodgkin lymphoma. Assay used: immunoSEQ multiplex PCR; TCRdb lists only in-frame clones, some missing. Found here are under 80,000 clones, over 70% of them singletons; the top ten hold roughly 9%. Material: peripheral blood mononuclear cells (PBMCs), obtained before the second cycle of nivolumab. The receptors here all came from a human donor with classical Hodgkin lymphoma. CDR3s include the opening cysteine and the closing phenylalanine or tryptophan. A D gene is named only where the DNA matches it firmly. Part of the rows lack a size; the others show once, few, many or a class for expanded clones.

d_call	clone_size	j_call	v_call	cdr3_aa	cdr3_nt
TRBD2	once	TRBJ2-1	TRBV9	CASSVAAYLAGDVYNEQFF	TGTGCCAGCAGCGTAGCGGCCTACCTAGCGGGAGATGTCTACAATGAGCAGTTCTTC
TRBD2	-	TRBJ2-5	TRBV19	CASSIWAGELMETQYF	TGTGCCAGTAGTATATGGGCGGGAGAGCTTATGGAGACCCAGTACTTC
TRBD1	-	TRBJ1-2	TRBV2	CASREGTGGYTF	TGTGCCAGCAGGGAAGGGACAGGCGGCTACACCTTC
-	-	TRBJ2-2	TRBV28	CASGIITGELFF	TGTGCCAGCGGGATTATCACCGGGGAGCTGTTTTTT
-	-	TRBJ2-7	TRBV15	CATSRDPREGQEFYEQYF	TGTGCCACCAGCAGAGATCCCCGGGAGGGACAGGAATTCTACGAGCAGTACTTC
-	-	TRBJ2-1	TRBV27	CASSTFSYNEQFF	TGTGCCAGCAGTACCTTTTCCTACAATGAGCAGTTCTTC
TRBD2	-	TRBJ2-2	TRBV28	CASSFSAGANTGELFF	TGTGCCAGCAGTTTCTCAGCGGGAGCGAACACCGGGGAGCTGTTTTTT
-	-	TRBJ2-3	TRBV4-1	CASSPESGDTQYF	TGCGCCAGCAGCCCGGAGTCCGGGGATACGCAGTATTTT
-	few	TRBJ2-7	TRBV5-6	CASSLGTVEQYF	TGTGCCAGCAGCTTGGGGACCGTCGAGCAGTACTTC
-	-	TRBJ1-2	TRBV6-1	CASSLAQGRNYGYTF	TGTGCCAGCAGTTTAGCCCAGGGGCGAAACTATGGCTACACCTTC
-	few	TRBJ2-3	TRBV11-2	CASSPDLGVDTQYF	TGTGCCAGCAGTCCGGACTTGGGGGTGGATACGCAGTATTTT
-	-	TRBJ1-2	TRBV18	CASSPPGTERYGYTF	TGTGCCAGCTCACCTCCCGGGACCGAGAGGTATGGCTACACCTTC
-	-	TRBJ1-1	TRBV7-9	CASSGRSGEAFF	TGTGCCAGCAGCGGGAGGTCTGGGGAAGCTTTCTTT
TRBD1	few	TRBJ1-1	TRBV5-6	CASSLAQGATSVTEAFF	TGTGCCAGCAGCTTGGCTCAGGGGGCGACTTCGGTCACTGAAGCTTTCTTT
-	-	TRBJ2-2	TRBV30	CAWSPGITGELFF	TGTGCCTGGAGTCCGGGAATCACCGGGGAGCTGTTTTTT
-	-	TRBJ1-1	TRBV18	CASSLTDTEAFF	TGTGCCAGCTCCCTGACGGACACTGAAGCTTTCTTT